These 16 T cell receptor beta chains share one sample of origin, sequenced in a study of CD8 T cells in ankylosing spondylitis. Study outcomes and limitations: Blood of patients with ankylosing spondylitis appeared to be characterized by a TCR beta motif of about eight highly homologous variants.

TCRdb re-analysed the 5' RACE reads in MiXCR, keeping a single row per CDR3 protein. The profile shows almost 400,000 distinct CDR3 sequences, about 22% of them singletons. Antigens of these TCRs are unknown. What was sequenced was blood, either unsorted or a sorted T cell fraction (not recorded which). Receptors were obtained from a male donor with ankylosing spondylitis.

V gene TRBV2 combines with J gene TRBJ2-5; 10 nucleotides line up with TRBD2. J lost 1 base, V lost 6 bases, and 5 bases had no gene match. The CDR3 runs to 15 residues. CDR1 is SNHLY, CDR2 FYNNEI, per germline. Written as DNA, the CDR3 is TGTGCCAGCAGACGGACTAGCGGAGGCCAAGAGACCCAGTACTTC. This encodes CASRRTSGGQETQYF.

CDR3 protein: CASSFGGTGNTIYF. CDR3 nucleotides: TGTGCCAGCAGTTTCGGGGGGACTGGAAACACCATATATTTT. The V call is TRBV12-3 or TRBV12-4, the J call TRBJ1-3; tentatively, D is TRBD1 (5 bases). The CDR3 totals 14 residues. V was trimmed by 3 bases and J by 2 bases, leaving 8 bases between them.

This clonotype was counted only a few times. CDR3 loop: CASSQNQMNTEAFF. The DNA for the CDR3 is TGTGCCAGCAGCCAAAACCAAATGAACACTGAAGCTTTCTTT. V and J are TRBV7-3 and TRBJ1-1; D is uncertain. This CDR3 spans 14 amino acids. CDR1 and CDR2 from the germline V gene are SGHTA and FQGTGA. Trimming took off 5 bases at V and 0 bases at J, with 10 bases between the two ends.

The chain carries TRBV29-1 and TRBJ1-5; 8 bases are a match to TRBD1. V was pared by 4 bases and J by 3 bases, with 2 bases of the junction left unmatched. This CDR3 contains 13 residues. The germline V gene has CDR1 SQVTM and CDR2 ANQGSEA. This CDR3 reads CSVGGQDNQPQHF. The CDR3 DNA reads TGCAGCGTTGGGGGACAGGACAATCAGCCCCAGCATTTT.

The chain combines TRBV20-1 with TRBJ2-1, with D perhaps matching TRBD1 or TRBD2 (5 bases each). This CDR3 has 14 amino acids. Germline V gene data show CDR1 as DFQATT and CDR2 as SNEGSKA (reference sequence). V was pared by 7 bases and J by 4 bases, with 17 bases between. The CDR3 DNA follows: TGCAGTGTCCCAGGGCGACTATCTTACAATGAGCAGTTCTTC. Translated, it gives CSVPGRLSYNEQFF.

This clonotype was observed a few times. This chain uses TRBV5-1 with TRBJ2-7; 11 bases are shared with TRBD1. The junction had 12 bases not matched to a gene; V was cut back by 4 bases and J by 6 bases. The CDR3 covers 16 residues. Germline loops: CDR1 SGHRS, CDR2 YFSETQ. The CDR3 sequence: CASSLDGTGGASEQYF. CDR3 nucleotide sequence: TGCGCCAGCAGCCTAGACGGGACAGGGGGTGCCTCCGAGCAGTACTTC. The full variable domain, in which reference TRBV5-1 and TRBJ2-7 provide the parts outside the CDR3, is KAGVTQTPRYLIKTRGQQVTLSCSPISGHRSVSWYQQTPGQGLQFLFEYFSETQRNKGNFPGRFSGRQFSNSRSEMNVSTLELGDSALYLCASSLDGTGGASEQYFGPGTRLTVT.

This clonotype has just a few counts. The V gene is TRBV5-1, the J gene TRBJ2-6, with D possibly matching TRBD2 (5 bases). CDR3 length: 15 amino acids. CDR1 SGHRS and CDR2 YFSETQ come from the germline V gene. V was clipped by 4 bases and J by 3 bases, with 11 bases between them. The CDR3 sequence is CASSSMEVGANVLTF. CDR3 bases: TGCGCCAGCAGCAGTATGGAGGTTGGGGCCAACGTCCTGACTTTC. Using reference TRBV5-1 and TRBJ2-6 for the parts outside the CDR3, the full variable domain is KAGVTQTPRYLIKTRGQQVTLSCSPISGHRSVSWYQQTPGQGLQFLFEYFSETQRNKGNFPGRFSGRQFSNSRSEMNVSTLELGDSALYLCASSSMEVGANVLTFGAGSRLTVL.

This chain joins TRBV21-1 and TRBJ1-5. TRBV21-1 is assigned pseudogene status. The CDR3 spans 14 residues. The CDR3 region is CASSKTSVVRPQHF. For the CDR3, the DNA is TGTGCCAGCAGCAAAACATCGGTCGTCCGGCCCCAGCATTTT.

Many counts were recorded for this clonotype. The V and J genes are TRBV11-3 and TRBJ2-3; tentatively, D is TRBD1 (5 bases). Trimming pared 1 base from V and 1 base from J, leaving 9 bases between. Germline V gives CDR1 SGHNT, CDR2 YENEEA. CDR3 length: 15 residues. In DNA form, the CDR3 reads TGTGCCAGCAGCTTAGGAGGCAGGGGCACAGATACGCAGTATTTT. It encodes CASSLGGRGTDTQYF.

This clonotype has more than one count but fewer than ten. The rearrangement links TRBV4-3 to TRBJ2-6, with 11 bases identical to TRBD2. Germline V gives CDR1 LGHNA, CDR2 YSLEER. The CDR3 runs to 17 residues. V was pared by 3 bases and J by 4 bases, with 5 bases of the junction left unmatched. The CDR3 sequence: CASSHQLAGDGANVLTF. The DNA for the CDR3 is TGCGCCAGCAGCCACCAACTAGCGGGAGACGGGGCCAACGTCCTGACTTTC.

This clonotype appeared a few times. The chain employs TRBV29-1 and TRBJ1-1; TRBD1 might be the D (6 bases). CDR1 SQVTM and CDR2 ANQGSEA come from the germline V gene. V lost 7 bases, J lost 5 bases, and 14 bases lay in between. The length of the CDR3 is 12 residues. The CDR3, as DNA: TGCAGCGGCGTTTGGGGGCGGACTGAAGCTTTCTTT. Translation gives CSGVWGRTEAFF.

The chain recombines TRBV11-1 with TRBJ2-1, with TRBD2 matching 16 bases. The J segment lost 0 bases and the V segment lost 7 bases, leaving 6 bases of the junction unmatched. This CDR3 has 18 amino acids. Germline V gives CDR1 SGHAT, CDR2 FQDESV (reference sequence). DNA of the CDR3: TGTGCCAGCACCCCGGGACTAGCGGGAGGGTTCTCCTACAATGAGCAGTTCTTC. Amino acids: CASTPGLAGGFSYNEQFF.

In regard to this clonotype: This CDR3 is missing its conserved last phenylalanine or tryptophan, likely due to a read error. The V gene is TRBV20-1, the J gene TRBJ2-5, with D perhaps TRBD2 (6 bases). The V gene's germline CDR1 is DFQATT and CDR2 SNEGSKA (reference sequence). V lost 1 base and J 2 bases, leaving 8 bases between the germline ends. The CDR3 has 13 residues. CDR3 nucleotides: TGCAGTGCTAGAGGGGGAGGTCAAGAGACCCAGTACTCC. The encoded protein is CSARGGGQETQYS.

This clonotype was seen a few times. The chain recombines TRBV12-3 or TRBV12-4 with TRBJ2-3; possibly TRBD1 for D (5 bases). CDR3 size: 18 residues. V lost 5 bases, J lost 4 bases, and 25 bases lay in between. CDR3 coding DNA: TGTGCCAGCAGTCCCCATAATCCTGGGCTCCAAGGGGCAGATACGCAGTATTTT. Amino acids: CASSPHNPGLQGADTQYF.

This clonotype was seen repeatedly, ten times or more. V gene TRBV7-3 combines with J gene TRBJ2-7; D uncertain. Germline V CDR1 and CDR2: SGHTA, FQGTGA. This CDR3 has 15 amino acids. V lost 5 bases and J 2 bases, leaving 16 bases between the germline ends. CDR3 loop: CASSLLPTKTYEQYF. In DNA form, the CDR3 reads TGTGCCAGCAGCCTTCTTCCCACCAAGACCTACGAGCAGTACTTC.

The chain joins TRBV28 to TRBJ2-7, with D perhaps assigned TRBD1 or TRBD2 (5 bases each). The CDR3 has 15 amino acids. Germline V gives CDR1 MDHEN, CDR2 SYDVKM. Trimming cost V 5 bases and J 4 bases, with 18 bases left between them. Here the CDR3 reads CASSEARGPGYEQYF. CDR3 coding DNA: TGTGCCAGCAGTGAGGCGAGGGGCCCTGGGTACGAGCAGTACTTC.